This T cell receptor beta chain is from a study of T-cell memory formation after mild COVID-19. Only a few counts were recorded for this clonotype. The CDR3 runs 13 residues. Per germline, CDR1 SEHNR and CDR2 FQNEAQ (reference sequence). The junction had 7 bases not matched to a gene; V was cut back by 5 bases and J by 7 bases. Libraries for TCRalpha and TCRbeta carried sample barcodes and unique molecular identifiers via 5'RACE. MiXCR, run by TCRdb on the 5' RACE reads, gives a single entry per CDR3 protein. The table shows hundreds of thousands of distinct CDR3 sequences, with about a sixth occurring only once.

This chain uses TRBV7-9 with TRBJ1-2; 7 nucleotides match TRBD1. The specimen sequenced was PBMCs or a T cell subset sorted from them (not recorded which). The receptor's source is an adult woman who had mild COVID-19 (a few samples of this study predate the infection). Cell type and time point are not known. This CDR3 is CASSSTGASGYTF. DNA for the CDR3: TGTGCCAGCAGCAGTACAGGGGCGTCTGGCTACACCTTC. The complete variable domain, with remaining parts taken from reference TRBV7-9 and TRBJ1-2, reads DTGVSQNPRHKITKRGQNVTFRCDPISEHNRLYWYRQTLGQGPEFLTYFQNEAQLEKSRLLSDRFSAERPKGSFSTLEIQRTEQGDSAMYLCASSSTGASGYTFGSGTRLTVV.